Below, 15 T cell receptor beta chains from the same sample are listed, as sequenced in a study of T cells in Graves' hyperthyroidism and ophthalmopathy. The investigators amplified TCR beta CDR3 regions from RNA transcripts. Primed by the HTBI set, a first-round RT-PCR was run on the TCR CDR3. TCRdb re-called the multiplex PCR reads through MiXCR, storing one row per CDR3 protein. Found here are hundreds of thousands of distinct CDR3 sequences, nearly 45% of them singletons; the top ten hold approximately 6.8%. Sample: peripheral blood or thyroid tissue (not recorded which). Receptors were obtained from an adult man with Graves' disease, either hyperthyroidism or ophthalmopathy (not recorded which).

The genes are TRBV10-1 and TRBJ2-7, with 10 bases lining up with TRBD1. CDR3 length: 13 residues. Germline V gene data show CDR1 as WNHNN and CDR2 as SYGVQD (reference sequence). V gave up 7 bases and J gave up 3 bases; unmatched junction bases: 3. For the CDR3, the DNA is TGCGCCAGCACTCGGGACAGGGGCTACGAGCAGTACTTC. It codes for CASTRDRGYEQYF.

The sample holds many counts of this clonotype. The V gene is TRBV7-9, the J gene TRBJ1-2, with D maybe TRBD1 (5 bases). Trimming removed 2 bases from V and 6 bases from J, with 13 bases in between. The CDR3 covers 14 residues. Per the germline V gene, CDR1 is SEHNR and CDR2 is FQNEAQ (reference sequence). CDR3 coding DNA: TGTGCCAGCAGCTTACCAGCGGGACGTGATGGCTACACCTTC. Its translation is CASSLPAGRDGYTF. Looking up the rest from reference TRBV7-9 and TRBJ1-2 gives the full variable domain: DTGVSQNPRHKITKRGQNVTFRCDPISEHNRLYWYRQTLGQGPEFLTYFQNEAQLEKSRLLSDRFSAERPKGSFSTLEIQRTEQGDSAMYLCASSLPAGRDGYTFGSGTRLTVV.

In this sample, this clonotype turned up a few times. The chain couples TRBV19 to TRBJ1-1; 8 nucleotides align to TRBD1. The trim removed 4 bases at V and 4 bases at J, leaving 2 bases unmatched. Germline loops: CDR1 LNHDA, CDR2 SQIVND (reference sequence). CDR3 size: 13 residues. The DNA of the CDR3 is TGTGCCAGTAGTAGGGGGACAGGCACTGAAGCTTTCTTT. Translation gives CASSRGTGTEAFF.

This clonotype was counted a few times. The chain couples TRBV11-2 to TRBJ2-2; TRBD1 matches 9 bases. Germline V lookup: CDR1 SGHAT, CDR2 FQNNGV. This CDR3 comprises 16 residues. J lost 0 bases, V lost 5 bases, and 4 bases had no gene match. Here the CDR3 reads CASSGTGGPNTGELFF. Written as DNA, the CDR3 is TGTGCCAGCAGCGGAACAGGGGGCCCGAACACCGGGGAGCTGTTTTTT.

The CDR3: CASSLRTRGSYEQYF. CDR3 sequence (DNA): TGTGCCAGCAGCCTCCGGACGAGAGGCTCCTACGAGCAGTACTTC. This chain connects TRBV7-2 to TRBJ2-7; no clear D gene. CDR3 length: 15 residues. The V gene lost 5 bases and the J gene lost 0 bases, with 14 bases spanning the gap. CDR1 and CDR2 from the germline V gene are SGHTA and FQGNSA.

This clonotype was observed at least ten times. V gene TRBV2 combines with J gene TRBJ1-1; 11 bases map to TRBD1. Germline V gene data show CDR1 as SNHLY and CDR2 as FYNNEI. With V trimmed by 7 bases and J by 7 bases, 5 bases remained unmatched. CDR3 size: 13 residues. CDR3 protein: CASTWTGGIEAFF. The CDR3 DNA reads TGTGCCAGCACTTGGACAGGGGGCATTGAAGCTTTCTTT.

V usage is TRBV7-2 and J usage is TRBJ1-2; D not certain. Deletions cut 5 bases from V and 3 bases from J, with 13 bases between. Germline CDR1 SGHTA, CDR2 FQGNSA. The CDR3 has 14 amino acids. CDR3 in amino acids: CASSDSGGDYGYTF. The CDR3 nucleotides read TGTGCCAGCAGCGATTCCGGCGGAGACTATGGCTACACCTTC.

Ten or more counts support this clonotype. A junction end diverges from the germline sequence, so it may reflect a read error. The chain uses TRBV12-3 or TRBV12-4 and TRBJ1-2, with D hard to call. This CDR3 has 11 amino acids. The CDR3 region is CASSLLTAAVF. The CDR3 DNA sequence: TGTGCCAGCAGTTTATTGACCGCGGCAGTCTTC.

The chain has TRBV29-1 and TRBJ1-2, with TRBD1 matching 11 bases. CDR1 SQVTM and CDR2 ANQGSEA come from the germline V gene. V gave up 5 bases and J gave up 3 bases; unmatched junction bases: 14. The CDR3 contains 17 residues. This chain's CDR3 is CSVLNRTGGYRDYGYTF. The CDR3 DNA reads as TGCAGCGTTCTGAACCGGACAGGGGGCTATCGGGACTATGGCTACACCTTC.

Here the CDR3 DNA reads TGTGCCAGCAGCTCAACGGCAGCCGTCTATGGCTACACCTTC. It is translated as CASSSTAAVYGYTF. J is TRBJ1-2 and V is TRBV7-3; D not resolved. Trimming shortened V by 4 bases and J by 4 bases, and 13 bases separated the two germline ends. The CDR3 length is 14 residues. Germline-derived CDR1 and CDR2 are SGHTA and FQGTGA.

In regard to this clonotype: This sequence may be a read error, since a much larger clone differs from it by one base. In nucleotides, the CDR3 is TGTGCCAGCAGTGAGCCCAGGGGGCCTAATTCACCCCTCCACTTT. Protein product: CASSEPRGPNSPLHF. The J gene is TRBJ1-6, the V gene TRBV2; 8 bases are a match to TRBD1. V lost 3 bases, J lost 6 bases, and 4 bases stayed unmatched. Germline-derived CDR1 and CDR2 are SNHLY and FYNNEI. This CDR3 is built from 15 residues.

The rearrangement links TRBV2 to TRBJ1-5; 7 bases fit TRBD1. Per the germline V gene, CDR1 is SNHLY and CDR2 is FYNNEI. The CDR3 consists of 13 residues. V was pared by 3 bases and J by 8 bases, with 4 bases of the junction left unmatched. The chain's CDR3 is CASSDLQGKPQHF. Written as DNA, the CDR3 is TGTGCCAGCAGTGACTTACAGGGGAAGCCCCAGCATTTT.

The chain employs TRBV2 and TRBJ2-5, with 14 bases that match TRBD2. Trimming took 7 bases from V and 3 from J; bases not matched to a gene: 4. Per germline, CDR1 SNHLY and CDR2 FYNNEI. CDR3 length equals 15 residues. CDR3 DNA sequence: TGTGCCAGCATGGGGACTAGCGGGGGAGAAGAGACCCAGTACTTC. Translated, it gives CASMGTSGGEETQYF.

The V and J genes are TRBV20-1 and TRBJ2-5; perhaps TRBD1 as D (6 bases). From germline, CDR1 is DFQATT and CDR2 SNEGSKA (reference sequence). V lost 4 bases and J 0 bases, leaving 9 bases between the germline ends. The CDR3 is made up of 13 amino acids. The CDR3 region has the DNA TGCAGTGCTACCCGACAGGACCAAGAGACCCAGTACTTC. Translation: CSATRQDQETQYF.

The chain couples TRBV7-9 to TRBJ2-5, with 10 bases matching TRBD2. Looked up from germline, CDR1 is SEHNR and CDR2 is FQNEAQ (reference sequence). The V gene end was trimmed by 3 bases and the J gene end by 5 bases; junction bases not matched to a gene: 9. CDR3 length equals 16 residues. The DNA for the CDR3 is TGTGCCAGCAGCTTGCTACAGCGGGGGGGCGCGGAGACCCAGTACTTC. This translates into CASSLLQRGGAETQYF. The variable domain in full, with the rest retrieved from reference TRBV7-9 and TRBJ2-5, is DTGVSQNPRHKITKRGQNVTFRCDPISEHNRLYWYRQTLGQGPEFLTYFQNEAQLEKSRLLSDRFSAERPKGSFSTLEIQRTEQGDSAMYLCASSLLQRGGAETQYFGPGTRLLVL.